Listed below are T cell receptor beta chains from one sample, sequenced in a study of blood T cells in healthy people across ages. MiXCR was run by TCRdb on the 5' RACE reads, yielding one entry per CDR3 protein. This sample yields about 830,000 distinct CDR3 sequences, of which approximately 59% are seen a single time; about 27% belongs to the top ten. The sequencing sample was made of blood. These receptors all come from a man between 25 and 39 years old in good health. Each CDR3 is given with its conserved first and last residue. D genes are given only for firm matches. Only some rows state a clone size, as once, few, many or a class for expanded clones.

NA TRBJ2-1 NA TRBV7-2 TGTGCCAGCAGCTTTTCAGGGGCGGGTGAGCAGTTCTTC CASSFSGAGEQFF
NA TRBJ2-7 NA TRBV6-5 TGTGCCAGCAGTTTGTCCGGACACTACGAGCAGTACTTC CASSLSGHYEQYF
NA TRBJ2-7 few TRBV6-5 TGTGCCAGCAGTTACTCTGGGGGTTTTCTCGAGCAGTACTTC CASSYSGGFLEQYF
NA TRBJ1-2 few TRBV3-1 TGTGCCAGCAGCCAAGATACAGGGTCGCGCTATGGCTACACCTTC CASSQDTGSRYGYTF
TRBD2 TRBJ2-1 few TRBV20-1 TGCAGTGCTCTTGGGGGCGGGGGGTCCTCCTACAATGAGCAGTTCTTC CSALGGGGSSYNEQFF
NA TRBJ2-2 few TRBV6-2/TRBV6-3 TGTGCCAGCAGTTACCCCGGGGAGCTGTTTTTT CASSYPGELFF
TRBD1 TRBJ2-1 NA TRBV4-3 TGCGCCAGCAGCCAAGATCCGGGACAGGCATCGATCGAGCAGTTCTTC CASSQDPGQASIEQFF
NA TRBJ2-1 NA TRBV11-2 TGTGCCAGCAGCTTAGGGGTGCTGTCAGGGTACAATGAGCAGTTCTTC CASSLGVLSGYNEQFF
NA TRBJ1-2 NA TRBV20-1 TGCAGTGCTACCCCCATGGGCCGAACCAACTATGGCTACACCTTC CSATPMGRTNYGYTF
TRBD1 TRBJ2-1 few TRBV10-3 TGTGCCATCAGGGGGGACAGGGAAGACAATGAGCAGTTCTTC CAIRGDREDNEQFF
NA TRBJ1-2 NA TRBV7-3 TGTGCCAGCAGCTTACAGGCAGGCGCCGCTAACTATGGCTACACCTTC CASSLQAGAANYGYTF
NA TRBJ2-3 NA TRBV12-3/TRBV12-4 TGTGCCAGCAGTTGCGTTAGCCCTGATACGCAGTATTTT CASSCVSPDTQYF
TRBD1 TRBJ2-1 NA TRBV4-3 TGCGCCAGCAGCCGGGCGGACAGGGATGTCTACAATGAGCAGTTCTTC CASSRADRDVYNEQFF
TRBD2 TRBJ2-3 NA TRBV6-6 TGTGCCAGCAGTTACGAAGCGGGGGCAGATACGCGGTATTTT CASSYEAGADTRYF
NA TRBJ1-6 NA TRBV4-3 TGCGCCAGCAGCCCCTCGGACGGATTTAATTCACCCCTCCACTTT CASSPSDGFNSPLHF
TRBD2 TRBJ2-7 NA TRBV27 TGTGCCAGCAGTAAAGCGGGGCGCTCCTACGAGCAGTACTTC CASSKAGRSYEQYF
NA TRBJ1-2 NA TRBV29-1 TGCAGCTATGAGTTGAACTATGGCTACACCTTC CSYELNYGYTF
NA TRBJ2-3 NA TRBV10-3 TGTGCCATCACCGCTGGGGATACCACGAGCACAGATACGCAGTATTTT CAITAGDTTSTDTQYF
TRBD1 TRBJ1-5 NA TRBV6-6 TGTGCCAGCTACAGGGGTGGCAATCAGCCCCAGCATTTT CASYRGGNQPQHF
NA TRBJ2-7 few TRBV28 TGTGCCAGCAGTTACAATCCAGGGGAAGGCTACGAGCAGTACTTC CASSYNPGEGYEQYF
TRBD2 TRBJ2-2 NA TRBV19 TGTGCCAGTAGTCCCGGGACTAGGAACGGGGAGCTGTTTTTT CASSPGTRNGELFF
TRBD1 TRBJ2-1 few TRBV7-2 TGTGCCAGCAGCGTGGGGACAGAGTACAATGAGCAGTTCTTC CASSVGTEYNEQFF
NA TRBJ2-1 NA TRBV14 TGTGCCAGCAGCCGAAGAGTTTTGCAGTTCTTC CASSRRVLQFF
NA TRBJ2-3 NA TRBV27 TGTGCCAGCACGGACATAACAGATACGCAGTATTTT CASTDITDTQYF
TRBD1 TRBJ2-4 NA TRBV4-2 TGTGCCAGCAGCTTTGCAAGCGGACAGGGGGGAAACATTCAGTACTTC CASSFASGQGGNIQYF
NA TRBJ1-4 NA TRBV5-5 TGTGCCAGCAGCTTGGCGATCGGACAAGAGGACGAAAAACTGTTTTTT CASSLAIGQEDEKLFF
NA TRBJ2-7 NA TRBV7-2 TGTGCCAGCAGCTTAGTTGGGACACTGAGCTCCTACGAGCAGTACTTC CASSLVGTLSSYEQYF
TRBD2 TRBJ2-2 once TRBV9 TGTGCCAGCAGCCCGGGACTACTGACCCCGGGGGAGCTGTTTTTT CASSPGLLTPGELFF
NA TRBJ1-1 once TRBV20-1 TGCAGTGCTTCCAAGAACACTGAAGCTTTCTTT CSASKNTEAFF
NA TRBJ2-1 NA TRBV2 TGTGCTGCAGGGGAGCAGTTCTTC CAAGEQFF
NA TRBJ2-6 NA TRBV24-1 TGTGCCACCAGTGATCCGTCCATTAGCTCTGGGGCCAACGTCCTGACTTTC CATSDPSISSGANVLTF
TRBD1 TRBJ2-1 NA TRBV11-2 TGTGCCAGCAGCTTCCCGAGGGCCGGGACAGGGGGCTCCCGGAGCTCCTACAATGAGCAGTTCTTC CASSFPRAGTGGSRSSYNEQFF
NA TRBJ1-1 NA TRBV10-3 TGTGCCATCAGTGACCGGGGGGGGCTCGAAGCTTTCTTT CAISDRGGLEAFF
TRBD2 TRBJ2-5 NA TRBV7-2 TGTGCCAGCAGCTTAGGACTAGCGGGGGTCAGCCAAGAGACCCAGTACTTC CASSLGLAGVSQETQYF
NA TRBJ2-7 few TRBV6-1 TGTGCCAGCACCTTACACCTCTCCCCCTCCTACGAGCAGTACTTC CASTLHLSPSYEQYF
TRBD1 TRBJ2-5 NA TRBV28 TGTGCCAGCAGGGGGGGGACAGGGGGTAGATTGGAGCAGTACTTC CASRGGTGGRLEQYF
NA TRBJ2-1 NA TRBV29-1 TGCAGCGTTGTACGCGGGGTAGGGAATGAGCAGTTCTTC CSVVRGVGNEQFF
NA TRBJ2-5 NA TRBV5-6 TGTGCCAGCAGCTTGGAACAGGGTTCCGAGACCCAGTACTTC CASSLEQGSETQYF
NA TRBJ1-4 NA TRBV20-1 TGCAGTGCTAGTTATGGGACAAAGGCCGAAAAACTGTTTTTT CSASYGTKAEKLFF
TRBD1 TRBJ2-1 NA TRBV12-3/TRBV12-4 TGTGCCAGCAGGTCCACAGGGGACAATGAGCAGTTCTTC CASRSTGDNEQFF
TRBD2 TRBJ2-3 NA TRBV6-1 TGTGCCAGCAGTAACCCCTTGACTAGCGGCACAGATACGCAGTATTTT CASSNPLTSGTDTQYF
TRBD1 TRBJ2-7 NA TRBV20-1 TGCAGTGCAAACATCCACTCTGGGACAGACCCTTACGAGCAGTACTTC CSANIHSGTDPYEQYF
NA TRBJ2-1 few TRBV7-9 TGTGCCAGCAGCTTAGCCCGGGGTGCAGAGCAGTTCTTC CASSLARGAEQFF
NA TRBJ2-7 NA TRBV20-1 TGCAGTGTTCCCCGTGAGTCCTACGAGCAGTACTTC CSVPRESYEQYF
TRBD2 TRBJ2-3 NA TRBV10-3 TGTGCCATCAGCTCAGGACTAGCGGGGGGCACAGATACGCAGTATTTT CAISSGLAGGTDTQYF
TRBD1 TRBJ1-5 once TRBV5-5 TGTGCCAGCAGCCCCGGGACAGGGCTCAATCAGCCCCAGCATTTT CASSPGTGLNQPQHF
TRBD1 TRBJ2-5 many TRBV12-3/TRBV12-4 TGTGCCAGCAGTGACAGGGGGCGGGAGACCCAGTACTTC CASSDRGRETQYF
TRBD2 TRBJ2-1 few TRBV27 TGTGCCAGCAGTTCACTAGCGGGGGGGGTCAATGAGCAGTTCTTC CASSSLAGGVNEQFF
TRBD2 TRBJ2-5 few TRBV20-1 TGCAGTGCTAGAGCCACTAGCGGGGGGCTCCTCATCCAAGAGACCCAGTACTTC CSARATSGGLLIQETQYF
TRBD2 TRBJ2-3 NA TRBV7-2 TGTGCCAGCAGCTTAGAATGGCGGGGGGGCCGGGTAGATACGCAGTATTTT CASSLEWRGGRVDTQYF
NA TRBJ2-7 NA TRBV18 TGTGCCAGCTCACCGCCCTACCCGGGGAAGGACTACGAGCAGTACTTC CASSPPYPGKDYEQYF
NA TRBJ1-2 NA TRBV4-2 TGTGCCAGCAGCCAAGAATTCGTAGGGTACGACTATGGCTACACCTTC CASSQEFVGYDYGYTF
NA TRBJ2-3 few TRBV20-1 TGCAGTGCTAGTCACCGGGATACGCAGTATTTT CSASHRDTQYF
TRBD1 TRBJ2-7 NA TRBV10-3 TGTGCCATCGCTGGGACAGGTGATATCACCGACGAGCAGTACTTC CAIAGTGDITDEQYF
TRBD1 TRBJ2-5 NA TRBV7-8 TGTGCCAGCAGCCCCCCAGGGGGATCGGAGACCCAGTACTTC CASSPPGGSETQYF
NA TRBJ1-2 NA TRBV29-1 TGCAGCGTTGAAGGCTGGGGCATGGGAGACTATGGCTACACCTTC CSVEGWGMGDYGYTF
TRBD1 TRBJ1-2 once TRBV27 TGTGCCAGCGGGGACAGGTGGGGCTATGGCTACACCTTC CASGDRWGYGYTF
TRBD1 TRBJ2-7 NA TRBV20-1 TGCGGGACCGGGACAGGGCCTTCCTACGAGCAGTACTTC CGTGTGPSYEQYF
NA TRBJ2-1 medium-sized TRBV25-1 TGTGCCAGCGGTAAAACGAGTAATGAGCAGTTCTTC CASGKTSNEQFF
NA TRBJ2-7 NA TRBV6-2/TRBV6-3 TGTGCCAGTAAGGGATCTAGAGCTTGGCCCTACGAGCAGTACTTC CASKGSRAWPYEQYF